Sequencing of this T cell receptor (beta chain) was carried out in a study of blood T cell repertoires in COVID-19. Background on the study: COVID-19 samples from acute and convalescent phases originated in the United States, Italy and Spain.

Germline CDR1 is LNHDA and CDR2 is SQIVND (reference sequence). V lost 3 bases and J lost 4, with 9 bases in between. CDR3 length: 13 residues. The cohort comprised adults aged about 18 to 100 years residing in around 25 US areas. The study assigned cohorts using participant-reported clinical history. Exposed enrollees had met someone with a PCR-confirmed or clinician-diagnosed COVID-19 case at some point within the 2 weeks before study entry. This clone was counted between two and nine times. Data came from immunoSEQ multiplex PCR; TCRdb stores just in-frame clones and leaves some out. The sample lists around 320,000 clones; roughly 91% were seen once.

The sample was PBMCs or T cells enriched from blood (not recorded which). This rearrangement joins TRBV19 to TRBJ2-5; D is perhaps TRBD1 (5 bases). The clonotype originates from a woman aged 45-65 years who had been exposed to COVID-19. CDR3 region: CASSIGARETQYF. The CDR3 bases are TGTGCCAGTAGTATTGGGGCGAGAGAGACCCAGTACTTC.